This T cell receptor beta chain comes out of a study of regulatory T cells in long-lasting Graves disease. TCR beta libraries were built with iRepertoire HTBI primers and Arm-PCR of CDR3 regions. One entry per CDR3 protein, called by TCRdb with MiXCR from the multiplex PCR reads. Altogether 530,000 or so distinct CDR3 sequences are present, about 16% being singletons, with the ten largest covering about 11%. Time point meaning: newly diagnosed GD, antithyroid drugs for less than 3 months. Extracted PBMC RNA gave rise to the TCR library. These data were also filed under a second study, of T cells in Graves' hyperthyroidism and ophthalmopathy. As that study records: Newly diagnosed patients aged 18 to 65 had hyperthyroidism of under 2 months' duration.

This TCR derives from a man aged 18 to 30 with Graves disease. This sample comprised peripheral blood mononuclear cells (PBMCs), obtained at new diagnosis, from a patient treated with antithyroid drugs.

CDR3 in DNA: TGCGCCAGCAGCTTCAGAGCTAGCTCCTACAATGAGCAGTTCTTC. It translates to CASSFRASSYNEQFF. The chain couples TRBV5-1 to TRBJ2-1; D gene uncertain. Germline lookup yields CDR1 SGHRS and CDR2 YFSETQ. The CDR3 runs to 15 residues. V lost 2 bases, J lost 0 bases, and 9 bases lay in between.